This T cell receptor beta chain was sequenced in a study of shared clonotypes between healthy human individuals. Generated by immunoSEQ multiplex PCR, the TCRdb table keeps only in-frame clones and is missing some. The sample lists more than 850,000 clones, roughly 74% occurring once. Trimming removed 2 bases from V and 4 bases from J, with 12 bases in between. Germline assignment: CDR1 SGHDN and CDR2 FVKESK. The CDR3 runs to 15 residues. This chain uses TRBV14 with TRBJ2-1; D might be TRBD1 (5 bases). The sample comprised memory CD4+ T cells from PBMCs. Documented subset: CD45RA-negative fraction. This sequence originates from a young man in good health. Some clones in this sample may be carry-over from other donors' samples. This CDR3 is CASSQPRESYNEQFF. CDR3 coding DNA: TGTGCCAGCAGCCAACCCAGGGAATCATACAATGAGCAGTTCTTC.